This entry is about one T cell receptor beta chain. Antigen specificity is unknown. This specimen comes from a study of T cells in Graves' hyperthyroidism and ophthalmopathy. Findings and caveats of the study: From stable hyperthyroidism, ophthalmopathy was set apart by a 13 V-J model. Among clonotypes expanded in thyroid above 0.001, most were also found in blood.

TCR beta CDR3 sequences were amplified from RNA transcripts. The study used the HTBI primer set for a first-round RT-PCR of the TCR CDR3. TCRdb independently ran MiXCR on the multiplex PCR reads; one entry per CDR3 protein. The table includes 600,000 to 700,000 distinct CDR3 sequences, about 45% detected once. From germline, CDR1 is SGHVS and CDR2 FQNEAQ. V lost 4 bases, J lost 9 bases, and 13 bases lay in between. This CDR3 is built from 14 residues. The clonotype was recovered from an adult man with Graves' disease, either hyperthyroidism or ophthalmopathy (not recorded which). V gene TRBV7-8 combines with J gene TRBJ1-6; no clear D. Sequenced input: peripheral blood or thyroid tissue (not recorded which). The CDR3 protein is CASSSSGGSSPLHF. In DNA form, the CDR3 reads TGTGCCAGCAGCTCCTCCGGCGGGAGTTCACCCCTCCACTTT.